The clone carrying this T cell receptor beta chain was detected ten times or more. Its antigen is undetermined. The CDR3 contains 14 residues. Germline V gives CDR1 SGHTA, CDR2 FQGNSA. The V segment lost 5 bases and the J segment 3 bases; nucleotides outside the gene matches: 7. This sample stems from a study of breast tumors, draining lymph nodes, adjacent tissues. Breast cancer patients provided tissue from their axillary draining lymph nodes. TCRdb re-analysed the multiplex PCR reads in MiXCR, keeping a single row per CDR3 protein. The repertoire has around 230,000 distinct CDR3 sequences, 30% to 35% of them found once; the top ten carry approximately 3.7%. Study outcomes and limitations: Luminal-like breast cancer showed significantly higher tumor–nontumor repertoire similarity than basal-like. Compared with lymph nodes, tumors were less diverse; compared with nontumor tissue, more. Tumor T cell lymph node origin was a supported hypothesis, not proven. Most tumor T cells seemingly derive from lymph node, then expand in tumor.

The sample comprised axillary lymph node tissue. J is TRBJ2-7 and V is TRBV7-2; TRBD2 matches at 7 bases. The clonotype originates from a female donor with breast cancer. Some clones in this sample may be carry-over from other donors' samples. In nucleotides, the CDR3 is TGTGCCAGCAGCCCGTTCCAGCGGGACTACGAGCAGTACTTC. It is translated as CASSPFQRDYEQYF.